This T cell receptor beta chain was sequenced for a study of blood T cell repertoires in COVID-19. As for the study in general: COVID-19 samples collected from the United States, Italy and Spain covered acute and convalescent phases.

Clones were sequenced by immunoSEQ multiplex PCR, and TCRdb holds only the in-frame ones, with some missing. Here the sample spans a few hundred thousand clones, around 89% being singletons. The length of the CDR3 is 16 residues. Germline lookup yields CDR1 SGHNT and CDR2 YENEEA. Trimming took 4 bases from V and 3 from J, leaving 17 bases between them. V gene TRBV11-3 combines with J gene TRBJ2-3; the D gene is possibly TRBD2 (6 bases). Sequencing was carried out using PBMCs or T cells enriched from blood (not recorded which). The clonotype originates from a man aged 30 to 39 who had been exposed to COVID-19. CDR3 in amino acids: CASSSPTEGRTDTQYF. CDR3 coding DNA: TGTGCCAGCAGCTCCCCGACGGAGGGGCGGACAGATACGCAGTATTTT.